A single sample is the source of the 7 T cell receptor beta chains below, sequenced in a study of STAT5B mutations in CD4+ large granular lymphocyte leukemia. This table comes from immunoSEQ multiplex PCR, and its TCRdb copy is limited to in-frame clones, with some not included. The table shows some 34,000 clones, with roughly four fifths occurring only once. Sample: CD4+ T cells from blood buffy coats. The receptors originated from a human donor in good health.

CDR3 bases: TGTGCCAGTAGCACAGAGTTCTCAAGGGAGCAGTACTTC. This codes for CASSTEFSREQYF. The chain carries TRBV19 and TRBJ2-7; D is ambiguous. CDR3 length: 13 residues. Trimming left V 6 bases short and J 7 bases short, with 16 bases between. Germline V gene data show CDR1 as LNHDA and CDR2 as SQIVND (reference sequence). The full variable domain, rest sourced from reference TRBV19 and TRBJ2-7, is DGGITQSPKYLFRKEGQNVTLSCEQNLNHDAMYWYRQDPGQGLRLIYYSQIVNDFQKGDIAEGYSVSREKKESFPLTVTSAQKNPTAFYLCASSTEFSREQYFGPGTRLTVT.

The gene calls are TRBV9 and TRBJ2-7; unclear D gene. Germline V lookup: CDR1 SGDLS, CDR2 YYNGEE. This CDR3 comprises 14 residues. V lost 3 bases, J lost 2 bases, and 12 bases lay in between. CDR3 coding DNA: TGTGCCAGCAGCGGAGAAGGCGGAGCCTACGAGCAGTACTTC. It is translated as CASSGEGGAYEQYF.

In nucleotides, the CDR3 is TGTGCCAGCACGGCGGGAGGGCTGGTCGGGGAGCTGTTTTTT. This gives the protein CASTAGGLVGELFF. This chain joins TRBV28 and TRBJ2-2, with 9 bases aligning to TRBD2. The CDR3 runs 14 residues. Germline values: CDR1 MDHEN, CDR2 SYDVKM. V was clipped by 7 bases and J by 7 bases; unmatched bases: 7.

The V and J genes are TRBV7-9 and TRBJ2-7, with TRBD2 matching 7 bases. CDR1 is SEHNR, CDR2 FQNEAQ, per germline (reference sequence). Trimming cost V 8 bases and J 2 bases; bases outside gene matches: 6. There are 13 residues in the CDR3. The CDR3 nucleotides read TGTGCCAGCCGAAATCTAGCGGCCTACGAGCAGTACTTC. It encodes CASRNLAAYEQYF.

This clone was detected a few times. The chain employs TRBV27 and TRBJ2-5; tentative D call: TRBD1 (5 bases). The V end lost 7 bases, the J end lost 7 bases, and 10 bases lay between the germline ends. The germline V gene has CDR1 MNHEY and CDR2 SMNVEV (reference sequence). The CDR3 extends over 11 amino acids. CDR3: CASTSRGTQYF. DNA for the CDR3: TGTGCCAGCACGTCAAGGGGGACCCAGTACTTC.

This chain links TRBV27 with TRBJ2-7; D might be TRBD2 (7 bases). CDR1 MNHEY and CDR2 SMNVEV come from the germline V gene (reference sequence). The germline V and J ends were trimmed by 10 bases and 5 bases, with 18 bases remaining between them. The CDR3 contains 13 residues. Here the CDR3 reads CATRWGGGDEQYF. Here the CDR3 DNA reads TGTGCCACTCGATGGGGAGGGGGTGACGAGCAGTACTTC.

The genes are TRBV12-1 and TRBJ2-3; no check of the table's D call, TRBD2, against the DNA was made. TRBV12-1 is a recognized pseudogene. This CDR3 contains 17 residues. CDR3 sequence reads: CASSFRTSELFADTQYF. DNA for the CDR3: TGTGCCAGCAGCTTCCGGACTAGCGAGCTATTCGCAGATACGCAGTATTTT.